This T cell receptor beta chain was sequenced for a study of blood T cell repertoires in COVID-19. About the study: The United States, Italy and Spain supplied acute and convalescent COVID-19 samples. PBMCs, B-cell-depleted T cells, or T cells provided the cDNA or gDNA that made up the material.

As handled by the study authors: It was from reference gene primer amplification that nucleated cell counts were estimated. This table comes from immunoSEQ multiplex PCR, and its TCRdb copy is limited to in-frame clones, with some not included. The V and J calls and the clone size are those of that table, but D and trimming were determined from the DNA. Among approximately 360,000 clones listed, 90% were seen once. V lost 5 bases and J lost 6, with 14 bases in between. CDR1 and CDR2 from the germline V gene are PRHDT and FYEKMQ (reference sequence). The CDR3 has 14 residues. This TCR was recovered from a man between 18 and 29 years old with active or convalescent COVID-19. The chain links TRBV13 to TRBJ2-1, with a possible D match to TRBD2 (7 bases). Sequenced input: peripheral blood. The CDR3 here is CASSPPRGANEQFF. CDR3 coding DNA: TGTGCCAGCAGCCCACCTCGGGGGGCCAATGAGCAGTTCTTC.